This TCR beta chain stems from a study of OX40 agonist ivuxolimab in advanced cancers. General observations from the study: Antigen specificity was not determined for the expanded peripheral T cells.

The data were produced by immunoSEQ multiplex PCR, yet TCRdb's version contains in-frame clones alone and is incomplete. Among 60,000 to 85,000 clones, nearly 90% were seen once, and the ten largest hold around 2.5%. Regarding this clone: What it recognizes is unknown.

This TCR came from an adult with an advanced solid tumor such as melanoma, head and neck, liver or kidney cancer. The sample here was CD4+ or CD8+ T cells sorted from blood, taken in a trial of the OX40 agonist ivuxolimab.

CDR3 DNA: TGTGCCAGCAGCTTACAGGCCGCGGGAGCCCAGCATTTT. Translating it yields CASSLQAAGAQHF. The chain joins TRBV7-2 to TRBJ1-5; no reliable D call. This CDR3 region has 13 residues. V lost 2 bases to trimming and J lost 11 bases, with 13 bases between them. In germline, CDR1 is SGHTA, CDR2 FQGNSA.